This T cell receptor (beta chain) derives from a study of cytomegalovirus exposure and HLA in healthy donors. Both 60 Vbeta primers and 13 Jbeta primers went into the PCR. Using immunoSEQ multiplex PCR, the repertoire was profiled, and TCRdb retains in-frame clones only, with some absent. This table has about 38,000 clones, about 70% appearing once. Germline V gene sequence: CDR1 SGHDN, CDR2 FVKESK. V was trimmed by 5 bases and J by 4 bases, leaving 20 bases between them. This CDR3 region has 16 residues. The receptor comes from a young man in good health and CMV-seronegative. Sequenced material: PBMCs. The chain combines TRBV14 with TRBJ2-5, with D tentatively TRBD1 (5 bases). The CDR3 DNA reads as TGTGCCAGCAGCAAGGGGCGAAAAGAAGGGTTAGAGACCCAGTACTTC. This encodes CASSKGRKEGLETQYF.